A selection of T cell receptor beta chains follows, all from one sample in a study of blood T cell repertoires in COVID-19. Clones were sequenced by immunoSEQ multiplex PCR, and TCRdb holds only the in-frame ones, with some missing. The sample includes about 25,000 clones, roughly 80% seen only once; the top ten take roughly 60%. Material: peripheral blood. The origin of the receptors is a woman older than 75 with acute or convalescent COVID-19. The CDR3 runs from the conserved cysteine through the conserved F or W. The order of the fields is J gene, clone size, D gene, V gene, CDR3 protein, CDR3 DNA. A D gene is named only where the DNA matches it firmly. Where a row states a size, it is once, few, many or the class of an expanded clone; other rows omit it.

J gene: TRBJ1-3; clone size: .; D gene: .; V gene: TRBV10-1; CDR3 protein: CASIAGNTIYF; CDR3 DNA: TGCGCCAGCATAGCTGGAAACACCATATATTTT
J gene: TRBJ2-2; clone size: many; D gene: TRBD1; V gene: TRBV6-1; CDR3 protein: CASTSGTGKFGELFF; CDR3 DNA: TGTGCCAGCACCTCGGGGACAGGGAAATTCGGGGAGCTGTTTTTT
J gene: TRBJ2-1; clone size: .; D gene: TRBD2; V gene: TRBV10-3; CDR3 protein: CAIRGLAGGHNEQFF; CDR3 DNA: TGTGCCATCAGGGGACTAGCGGGGGGGCACAATGAGCAGTTCTTC
J gene: TRBJ1-2; clone size: .; D gene: TRBD1; V gene: TRBV30; CDR3 protein: CAGTGDGYGYTF; CDR3 DNA: TGTGCCGGGACAGGGGATGGCTATGGCTACACCTTC
J gene: TRBJ2-3; clone size: once; D gene: TRBD1; V gene: TRBV4-1; CDR3 protein: CASSRVQGLVADTQYF; CDR3 DNA: TGCGCCAGCAGCCGAGTACAGGGGCTGGTTGCAGATACGCAGTATTTT
J gene: TRBJ2-1; clone size: .; D gene: TRBD1; V gene: TRBV7-9; CDR3 protein: CASSFTGGPYNEQFF; CDR3 DNA: TGTGCCAGCAGCTTCACAGGGGGGCCTTACAATGAGCAGTTCTTC
J gene: TRBJ2-7; clone size: .; D gene: .; V gene: TRBV3-1/TRBV3-2; CDR3 protein: CASSRGPSGTYEQYF; CDR3 DNA: TGTGCCAGCAGCCGGGGGCCCTCTGGTACCTACGAGCAGTACTTC
J gene: TRBJ2-3; clone size: once; D gene: .; V gene: TRBV6-5; CDR3 protein: CASTRGGLTDTQYF; CDR3 DNA: TGTGCCAGCACCCGAGGCGGCCTCACAGATACGCAGTATTTT
J gene: TRBJ2-1; clone size: .; D gene: TRBD2; V gene: TRBV5-5; CDR3 protein: CASRMGTSGSSYNEQFF; CDR3 DNA: TGTGCCAGCAGAATGGGGACTAGCGGGAGCTCCTACAATGAGCAGTTCTTC
J gene: TRBJ1-1; clone size: .; D gene: .; V gene: TRBV6-5; CDR3 protein: CASNGGSPDTEAFF; CDR3 DNA: TGTGCCAGCAACGGAGGCAGCCCGGACACTGAAGCTTTCTTT
J gene: TRBJ1-2; clone size: .; D gene: .; V gene: TRBV3-1/TRBV3-2; CDR3 protein: CASSQDTGTYGYTF; CDR3 DNA: TGTGCCAGCAGCCAAGATACAGGAACCTATGGCTACACCTTC
J gene: TRBJ1-5; clone size: .; D gene: TRBD1; V gene: TRBV6-2/TRBV6-3; CDR3 protein: CASSRDRGGGSNQPQHF; CDR3 DNA: TGTGCCAGCAGCCGGGACAGGGGCGGAGGAAGCAATCAGCCCCAGCATTTT
J gene: TRBJ2-7; clone size: .; D gene: TRBD1; V gene: TRBV7-9; CDR3 protein: CASSLGTGKGYEQYF; CDR3 DNA: TGTGCCAGCAGCTTAGGGACAGGGAAGGGCTACGAGCAGTACTTC
J gene: TRBJ2-7; clone size: .; D gene: .; V gene: TRBV7-2; CDR3 protein: CASSLEAAQGIYEQYF; CDR3 DNA: TGTGCCAGCAGCTTAGAGGCGGCCCAGGGGATTTACGAGCAGTACTTC
J gene: TRBJ2-1; clone size: .; D gene: .; V gene: TRBV2; CDR3 protein: CASSLEGLTYNEQFF; CDR3 DNA: TGTGCCAGCAGTTTGGAGGGGTTAACCTACAATGAGCAGTTCTTC
J gene: TRBJ1-5; clone size: .; D gene: .; V gene: TRBV24-1; CDR3 protein: CATSGQDEVNGPQHF; CDR3 DNA: TGTGCCACCAGTGGACAGGACGAGGTGAATGGGCCCCAGCATTTT
J gene: TRBJ2-1; clone size: .; D gene: TRBD2; V gene: TRBV10-1; CDR3 protein: CASSRAGGDYNEQFF; CDR3 DNA: TGCGCCAGCAGCCGAGCGGGGGGGGACTACAATGAGCAGTTCTTC
J gene: TRBJ2-2; clone size: .; D gene: .; V gene: TRBV7-9; CDR3 protein: CASSSAFRAGELFF; CDR3 DNA: TGTGCCAGCAGCTCCGCATTCCGGGCCGGGGAGCTGTTTTTT
J gene: TRBJ2-3; clone size: few; D gene: .; V gene: TRBV5-4; CDR3 protein: CASSLDSDTQYF; CDR3 DNA: TGTGCCAGCAGCTTGGATAGCGATACGCAGTATTTT
J gene: TRBJ2-2; clone size: .; D gene: .; V gene: TRBV5-4; CDR3 protein: CASSLDNPGTGELFF; CDR3 DNA: TGTGCCAGCAGCTTGGATAACCCGGGAACCGGGGAGCTGTTTTTT
J gene: TRBJ2-7; clone size: .; D gene: TRBD2; V gene: TRBV2; CDR3 protein: CASRGLAGGPGEQYF; CDR3 DNA: TGTGCCAGCAGGGGCCTAGCGGGAGGGCCGGGCGAGCAGTACTTC
J gene: TRBJ2-1; clone size: .; D gene: TRBD2; V gene: TRBV24-1; CDR3 protein: CATSDWASGSPNEQFF; CDR3 DNA: TGTGCCACCAGTGATTGGGCTAGCGGGAGCCCCAATGAGCAGTTCTTC
J gene: TRBJ1-1; clone size: .; D gene: TRBD1; V gene: TRBV7-3; CDR3 protein: CASSFGTANTEAFF; CDR3 DNA: TGTGCCAGCAGCTTCGGGACAGCGAACACTGAAGCTTTCTTT
J gene: TRBJ1-1; clone size: .; D gene: .; V gene: TRBV19; CDR3 protein: CASSIEVSYTEAFF; CDR3 DNA: TGTGCCAGTAGTATTGAAGTCAGTTACACTGAAGCTTTCTTT
J gene: TRBJ2-2; clone size: .; D gene: .; V gene: TRBV3-1/TRBV3-2; CDR3 protein: CASSFAGMNTGELFF; CDR3 DNA: TGTGCCAGCAGCTTTGCAGGGATGAACACCGGGGAGCTGTTTTTT
J gene: TRBJ1-1; clone size: .; D gene: .; V gene: TRBV2; CDR3 protein: CASRLMNTEAFF; CDR3 DNA: TGTGCCAGCAGACTTATGAACACTGAAGCTTTCTTT
J gene: TRBJ1-1; clone size: .; D gene: TRBD1; V gene: TRBV3-1/TRBV3-2; CDR3 protein: CASSPYPGQPTEPEAFF; CDR3 DNA: TGTGCCAGCAGCCCTTATCCGGGACAGCCTACGGAGCCTGAAGCTTTCTTT
J gene: TRBJ2-6; clone size: .; D gene: TRBD1; V gene: TRBV18; CDR3 protein: CASSPRDRASSGANVLTF; CDR3 DNA: TGTGCCAGCTCACCTAGGGACAGGGCGTCCTCTGGGGCCAACGTCCTGACTTTC
J gene: TRBJ1-4; clone size: .; D gene: TRBD1; V gene: TRBV20-1; CDR3 protein: CSASFRAGGASNEKLFF; CDR3 DNA: TGCAGTGCTAGTTTCCGGGCAGGGGGCGCGTCTAATGAAAAACTGTTTTTT
J gene: TRBJ2-1; clone size: .; D gene: .; V gene: TRBV12-5; CDR3 protein: CASGSSPRLGYNEQFF; CDR3 DNA: TGTGCTAGTGGTTCCAGCCCGAGACTCGGGTACAATGAGCAGTTCTTC
J gene: TRBJ1-2; clone size: .; D gene: TRBD1; V gene: TRBV19; CDR3 protein: CASSASGQGAGGYTF; CDR3 DNA: TGTGCCAGTAGTGCTTCGGGACAGGGGGCGGGTGGCTACACCTTC
J gene: TRBJ2-7; clone size: few; D gene: TRBD2; V gene: TRBV6-6; CDR3 protein: CASRWTGTSDYEQYF; CDR3 DNA: TGTGCCAGCAGGTGGACCGGGACTAGCGACTACGAGCAGTACTTC
J gene: TRBJ1-1; clone size: once; D gene: .; V gene: TRBV19; CDR3 protein: CASSMGRNTEAFF; CDR3 DNA: TGTGCCAGTAGTATGGGCAGGAACACTGAAGCTTTCTTT
J gene: TRBJ1-5; clone size: .; D gene: .; V gene: TRBV30; CDR3 protein: CAWRAGAGQPQHF; CDR3 DNA: TGTGCCTGGAGGGCCGGGGCGGGGCAGCCCCAGCATTTT
J gene: TRBJ2-7; clone size: once; D gene: TRBD1; V gene: TRBV30; CDR3 protein: CAWSDPRTGSYEQYF; CDR3 DNA: TGTGCCTGGAGTGACCCCCGGACAGGGTCCTACGAGCAGTACTTC
J gene: TRBJ2-5; clone size: .; D gene: .; V gene: TRBV7-8; CDR3 protein: CASSAERGGASETQYF; CDR3 DNA: TGTGCCAGCAGCGCCGAGAGGGGGGGGGCATCGGAGACCCAGTACTTC
J gene: TRBJ1-1; clone size: .; D gene: TRBD1; V gene: TRBV5-1; CDR3 protein: CASSLVGQVGIQAFF; CDR3 DNA: TGCGCCAGCAGCTTGGTCGGACAGGTTGGGATTCAAGCTTTCTTT
J gene: TRBJ1-4; clone size: few; D gene: .; V gene: TRBV18; CDR3 protein: CASSPPGGDNEKLFF; CDR3 DNA: TGTGCCAGCTCACCACCGGGAGGGGATAATGAAAAACTGTTTTTT
J gene: TRBJ1-2; clone size: .; D gene: .; V gene: TRBV2; CDR3 protein: CASSEVRGNYGYTF; CDR3 DNA: TGTGCCAGCAGTGAAGTCAGGGGTAACTATGGCTACACCTTC
J gene: TRBJ2-1; clone size: .; D gene: .; V gene: TRBV19; CDR3 protein: CASSIGDTSYNEQFF; CDR3 DNA: TGTGCCAGTAGTATAGGGGACACCTCCTACAATGAGCAGTTCTTC
J gene: TRBJ1-1; clone size: .; D gene: TRBD1; V gene: TRBV11-2; CDR3 protein: CASSSRDRAFF; CDR3 DNA: TGTGCCAGCAGCTCAAGGGACAGGGCTTTCTTT
J gene: TRBJ1-6; clone size: few; D gene: TRBD1; V gene: TRBV27; CDR3 protein: CASSLSWAGGSSPLHF; CDR3 DNA: TGTGCCAGCAGTTTATCTTGGGCAGGGGGCAGCTCACCCCTCCACTTT
J gene: TRBJ1-4; clone size: .; D gene: .; V gene: TRBV5-5; CDR3 protein: CASSLFLGGKLFF; CDR3 DNA: TGTGCCAGCAGCTTGTTTCTGGGGGGAAAACTGTTTTTT
J gene: TRBJ2-1; clone size: .; D gene: TRBD2; V gene: TRBV6-1; CDR3 protein: CASSERRGLAGFGDEQFF; CDR3 DNA: TGTGCCAGCAGTGAAAGGCGGGGGCTAGCGGGATTTGGGGATGAGCAGTTCTTC
J gene: TRBJ1-1; clone size: once; D gene: .; V gene: TRBV3-1/TRBV3-2; CDR3 protein: CASSRSRQTLSTEAFF; CDR3 DNA: TGTGCCAGCAGCCGCAGTCGACAGACTCTATCCACTGAAGCTTTCTTT
J gene: TRBJ2-3; clone size: .; D gene: TRBD2; V gene: TRBV4-3; CDR3 protein: CASSQSSGSTDTQYF; CDR3 DNA: TGCGCCAGCAGCCAATCTAGCGGTAGCACAGATACGCAGTATTTT
J gene: TRBJ2-2; clone size: .; D gene: TRBD1; V gene: TRBV7-9; CDR3 protein: CASSPRQGTTGELFF; CDR3 DNA: TGTGCCAGCAGCCCTCGACAGGGGACCACCGGGGAGCTGTTTTTT
J gene: TRBJ2-1; clone size: .; D gene: .; V gene: TRBV6-2/TRBV6-3; CDR3 protein: CASSYPLGPGEQFF; CDR3 DNA: TGTGCCAGCAGTTACCCTCTGGGGCCTGGGGAGCAGTTCTTC
J gene: TRBJ2-1; clone size: once; D gene: .; V gene: TRBV5-6; CDR3 protein: CASSFRDSIHNEQFF; CDR3 DNA: TGTGCCAGCAGCTTTAGGGACTCGATACACAATGAGCAGTTCTTC
J gene: TRBJ2-1; clone size: once; D gene: TRBD1; V gene: TRBV7-9; CDR3 protein: CASSTIGTGVDNEQFF; CDR3 DNA: TGTGCCAGCAGCACCATCGGGACAGGGGTAGACAATGAGCAGTTCTTC
J gene: TRBJ1-2; clone size: few; D gene: .; V gene: TRBV27; CDR3 protein: CASKKVDSNYGYTF; CDR3 DNA: TGTGCCAGCAAAAAGGTCGACAGCAACTATGGCTACACCTTC
J gene: TRBJ1-2; clone size: few; D gene: .; V gene: TRBV30; CDR3 protein: CAWSPQAAGYTF; CDR3 DNA: TGTGCCTGGAGCCCTCAGGCCGCGGGCTACACCTTC
J gene: TRBJ2-3; clone size: .; D gene: .; V gene: TRBV29-1; CDR3 protein: CSVSQGDTQYF; CDR3 DNA: TGCAGCGTCAGCCAGGGAGATACGCAGTATTTT
J gene: TRBJ2-7; clone size: .; D gene: .; V gene: TRBV30; CDR3 protein: CAWTQSAATQQYF; CDR3 DNA: TGTGCCTGGACCCAGTCTGCAGCGACGCAGCAGTACTTC
J gene: TRBJ2-7; clone size: .; D gene: .; V gene: TRBV27; CDR3 protein: CASSSVADYYEQYF; CDR3 DNA: TGTGCCAGCAGTTCGGTAGCCGACTACTACGAGCAGTACTTC